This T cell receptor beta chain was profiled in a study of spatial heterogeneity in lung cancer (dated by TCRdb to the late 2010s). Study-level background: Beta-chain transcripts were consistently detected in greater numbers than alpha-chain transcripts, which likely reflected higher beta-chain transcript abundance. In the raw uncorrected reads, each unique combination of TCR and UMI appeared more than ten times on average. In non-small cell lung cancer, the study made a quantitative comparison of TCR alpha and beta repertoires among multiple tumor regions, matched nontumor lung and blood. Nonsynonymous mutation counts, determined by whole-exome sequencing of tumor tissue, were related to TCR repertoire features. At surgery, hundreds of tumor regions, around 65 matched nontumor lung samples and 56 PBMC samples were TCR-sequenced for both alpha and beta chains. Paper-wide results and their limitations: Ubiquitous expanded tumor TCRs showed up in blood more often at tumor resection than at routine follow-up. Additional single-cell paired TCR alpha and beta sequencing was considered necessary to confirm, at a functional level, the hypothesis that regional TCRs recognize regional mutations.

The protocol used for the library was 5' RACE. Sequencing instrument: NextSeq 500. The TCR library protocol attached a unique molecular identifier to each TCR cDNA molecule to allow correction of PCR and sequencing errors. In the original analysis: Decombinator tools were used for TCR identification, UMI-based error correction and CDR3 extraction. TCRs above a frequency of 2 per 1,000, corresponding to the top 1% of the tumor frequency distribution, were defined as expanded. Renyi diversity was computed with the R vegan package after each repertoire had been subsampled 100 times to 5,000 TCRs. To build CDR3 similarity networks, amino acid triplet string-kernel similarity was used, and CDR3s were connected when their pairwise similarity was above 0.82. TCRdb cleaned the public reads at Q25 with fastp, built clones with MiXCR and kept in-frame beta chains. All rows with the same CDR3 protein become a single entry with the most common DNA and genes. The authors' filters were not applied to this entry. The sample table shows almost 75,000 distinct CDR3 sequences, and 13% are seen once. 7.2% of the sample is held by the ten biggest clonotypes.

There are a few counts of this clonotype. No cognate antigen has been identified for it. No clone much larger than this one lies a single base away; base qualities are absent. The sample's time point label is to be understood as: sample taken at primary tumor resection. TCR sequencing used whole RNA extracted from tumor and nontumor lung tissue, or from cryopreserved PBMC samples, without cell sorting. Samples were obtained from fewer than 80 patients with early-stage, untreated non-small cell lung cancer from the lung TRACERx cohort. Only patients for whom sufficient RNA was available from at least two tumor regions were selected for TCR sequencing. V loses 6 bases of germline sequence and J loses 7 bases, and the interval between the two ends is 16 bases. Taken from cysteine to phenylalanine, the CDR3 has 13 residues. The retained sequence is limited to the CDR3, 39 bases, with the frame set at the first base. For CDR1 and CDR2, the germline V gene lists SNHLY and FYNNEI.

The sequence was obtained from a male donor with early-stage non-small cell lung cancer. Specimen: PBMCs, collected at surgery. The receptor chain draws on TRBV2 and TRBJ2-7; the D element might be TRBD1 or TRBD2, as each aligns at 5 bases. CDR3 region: CASRGDGGWEQYF. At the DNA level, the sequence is TGTGCCAGCAGGGGGGACGGCGGATGGGAGCAGTACTTC. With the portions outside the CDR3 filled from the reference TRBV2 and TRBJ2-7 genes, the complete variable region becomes EPEVTQTPSHQVTQMGQEVILRCVPISNHLYFYWYRQILGQKVEFLVSFYNNEISEKSEIFDDQFSVERPDGSNFTLKIRSTKLEDSAMYFCASRGDGGWEQYFGPGTRLTVT.